The T cell receptor (beta chain) under discussion was sequenced for a study of PD-1 blockade in classical Hodgkin lymphoma. Study outcomes and limitations: By C4D1 there was a significant rise in CD4+ TCR diversity but not in CD8+ TCR diversity.

After autologous stem cell transplantation all patients relapsed, and prior brentuximab vedotin exposure differed between cohorts. To note about this clone: Its target is not known.

Here immunoSEQ multiplex PCR was the method, and the copy in TCRdb shows in-frame clones only, minus some. The sample holds about 100,000 clones, about 89% seen once. Germline CDR1 SGHKS, CDR2 YYEKEE (reference sequence). This CDR3 contains 12 residues. Trimming took off 3 bases at V and 4 bases at J, with 7 bases between the two ends. Material: peripheral blood mononuclear cells (PBMCs), obtained before the second cycle of nivolumab. The clonotype comes from a human donor with classical Hodgkin lymphoma. The V call is TRBV5-5, the J call TRBJ1-1; no clear D gene. The chain's CDR3 is CASSSEGTEAFF. In DNA form, the CDR3 reads TGTGCCAGCAGCTCAGAAGGCACTGAAGCTTTCTTT.